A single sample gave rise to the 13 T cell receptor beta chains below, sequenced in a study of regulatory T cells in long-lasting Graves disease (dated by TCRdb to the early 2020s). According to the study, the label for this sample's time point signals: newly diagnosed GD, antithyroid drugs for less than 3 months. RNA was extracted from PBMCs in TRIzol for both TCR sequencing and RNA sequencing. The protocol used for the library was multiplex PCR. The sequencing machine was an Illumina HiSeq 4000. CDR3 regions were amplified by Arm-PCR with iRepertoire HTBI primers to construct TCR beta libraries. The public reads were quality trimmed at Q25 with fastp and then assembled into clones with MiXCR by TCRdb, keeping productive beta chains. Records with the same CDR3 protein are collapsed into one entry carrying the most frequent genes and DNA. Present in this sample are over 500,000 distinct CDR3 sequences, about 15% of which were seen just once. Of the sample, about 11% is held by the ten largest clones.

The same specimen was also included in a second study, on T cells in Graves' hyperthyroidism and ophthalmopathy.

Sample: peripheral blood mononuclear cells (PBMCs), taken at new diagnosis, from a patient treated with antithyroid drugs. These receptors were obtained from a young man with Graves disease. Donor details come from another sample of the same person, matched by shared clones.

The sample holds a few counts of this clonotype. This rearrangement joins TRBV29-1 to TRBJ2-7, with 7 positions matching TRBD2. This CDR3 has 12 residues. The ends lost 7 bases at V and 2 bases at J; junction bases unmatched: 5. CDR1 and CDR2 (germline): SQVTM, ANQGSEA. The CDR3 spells CSGGTTTYEQYF. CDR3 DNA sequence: TGCAGCGGAGGGACTACCACCTACGAGCAGTACTTC.

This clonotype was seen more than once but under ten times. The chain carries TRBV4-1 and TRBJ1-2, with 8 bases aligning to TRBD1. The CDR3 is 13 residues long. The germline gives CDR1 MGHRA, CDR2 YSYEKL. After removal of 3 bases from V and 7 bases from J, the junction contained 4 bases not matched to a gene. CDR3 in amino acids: CASSHQGASGYTF. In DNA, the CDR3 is TGCGCCAGCAGCCATCAGGGGGCAAGTGGCTACACCTTC.

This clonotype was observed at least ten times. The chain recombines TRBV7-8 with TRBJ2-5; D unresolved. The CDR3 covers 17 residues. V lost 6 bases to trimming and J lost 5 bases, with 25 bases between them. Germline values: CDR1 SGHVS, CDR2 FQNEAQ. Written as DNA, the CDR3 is TGTGCCAGCAGTCTCGGCCGGGTGTATTTCCTAAACGAGACCCAGTACTTC. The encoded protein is CASSLGRVYFLNETQYF.

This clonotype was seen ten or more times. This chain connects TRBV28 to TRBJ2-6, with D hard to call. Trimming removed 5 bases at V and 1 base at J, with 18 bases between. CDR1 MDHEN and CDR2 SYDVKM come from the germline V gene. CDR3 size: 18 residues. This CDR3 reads CASSPRVGTRSGANVLTF. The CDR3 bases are TGTGCCAGCAGTCCTCGGGTGGGTACGAGGTCTGGGGCCAACGTCCTGACTTTC.

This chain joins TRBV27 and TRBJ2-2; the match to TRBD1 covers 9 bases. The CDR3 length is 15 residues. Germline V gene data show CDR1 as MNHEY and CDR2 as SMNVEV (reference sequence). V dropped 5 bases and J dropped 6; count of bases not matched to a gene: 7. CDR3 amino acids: CASSLFRTGAGELFF. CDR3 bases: TGTGCCAGCAGTCTTTTCCGGACAGGGGCCGGGGAGCTGTTTTTT.

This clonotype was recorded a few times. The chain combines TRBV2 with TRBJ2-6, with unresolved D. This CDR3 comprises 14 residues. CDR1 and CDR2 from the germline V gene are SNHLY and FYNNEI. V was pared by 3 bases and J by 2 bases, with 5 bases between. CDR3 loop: CASSDPAGANVLTF. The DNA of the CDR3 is TGTGCCAGCAGTGACCCGGCTGGGGCCAACGTCCTGACTTTC. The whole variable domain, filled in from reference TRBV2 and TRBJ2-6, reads EPEVTQTPSHQVTQMGQEVILRCVPISNHLYFYWYRQILGQKVEFLVSFYNNEISEKSEIFDDQFSVERPDGSNFTLKIRSTKLEDSAMYFCASSDPAGANVLTFGAGSRLTVL.

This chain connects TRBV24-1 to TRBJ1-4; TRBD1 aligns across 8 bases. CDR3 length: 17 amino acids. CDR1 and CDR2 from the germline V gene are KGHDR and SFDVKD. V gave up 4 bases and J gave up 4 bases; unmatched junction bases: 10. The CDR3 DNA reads TGTGCCACCAGTGACCTGACAGGGGCCCCAGGTAATGAAAAACTGTTTTTT. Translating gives CATSDLTGAPGNEKLFF.

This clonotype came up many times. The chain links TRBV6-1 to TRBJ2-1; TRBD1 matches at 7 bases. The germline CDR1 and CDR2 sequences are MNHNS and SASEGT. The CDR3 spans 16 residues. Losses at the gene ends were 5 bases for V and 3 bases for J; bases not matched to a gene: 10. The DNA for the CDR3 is TGTGCCAGCAGTACCCCGACAGGGAAACACTACAATGAGCAGTTCTTC. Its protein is CASSTPTGKHYNEQFF.

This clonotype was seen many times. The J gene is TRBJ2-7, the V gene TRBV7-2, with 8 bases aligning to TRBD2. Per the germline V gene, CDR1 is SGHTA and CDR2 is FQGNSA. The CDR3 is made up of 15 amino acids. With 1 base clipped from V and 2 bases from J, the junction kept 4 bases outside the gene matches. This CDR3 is CASSLVAGLPYEQYF. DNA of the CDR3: TGTGCCAGCAGCTTAGTAGCGGGACTACCCTACGAGCAGTACTTC.

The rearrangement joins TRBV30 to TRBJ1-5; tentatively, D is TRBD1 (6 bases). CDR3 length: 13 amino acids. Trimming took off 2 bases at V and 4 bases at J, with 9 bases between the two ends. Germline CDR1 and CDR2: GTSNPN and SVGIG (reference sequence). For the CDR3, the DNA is TGTGCCTGGAGTCAGGACAGAAATCAGCCCCAGCATTTT. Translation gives CAWSQDRNQPQHF. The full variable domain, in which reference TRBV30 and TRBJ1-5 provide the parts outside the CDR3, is SQTIHQWPATLVQPVGSPLSLECTVEGTSNPNLYWYRQAAGRGLQLLFYSVGIGQISSEVPQNLSASRPQDRQFILSSKKLLLSDSGFYLCAWSQDRNQPQHFGDGTRLSIL.

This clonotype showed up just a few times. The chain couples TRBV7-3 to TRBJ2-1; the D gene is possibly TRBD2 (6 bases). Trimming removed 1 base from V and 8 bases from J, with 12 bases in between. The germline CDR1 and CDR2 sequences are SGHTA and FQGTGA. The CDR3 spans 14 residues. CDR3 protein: CASSLSGRRDEQFF. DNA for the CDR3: TGTGCCAGCAGCTTAAGTGGGAGGAGGGATGAGCAGTTCTTC.

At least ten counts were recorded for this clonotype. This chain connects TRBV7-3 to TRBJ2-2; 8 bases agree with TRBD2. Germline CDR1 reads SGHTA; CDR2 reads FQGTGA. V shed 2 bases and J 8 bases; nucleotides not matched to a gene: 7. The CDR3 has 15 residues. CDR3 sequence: CASSLYGRAVGELFF. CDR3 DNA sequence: TGTGCCAGCAGCTTATACGGGAGGGCCGTTGGGGAGCTGTTTTTT.

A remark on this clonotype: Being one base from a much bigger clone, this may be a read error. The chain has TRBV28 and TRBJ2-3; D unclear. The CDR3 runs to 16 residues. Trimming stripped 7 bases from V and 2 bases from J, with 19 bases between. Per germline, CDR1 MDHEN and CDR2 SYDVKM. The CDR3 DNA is TGTGCCAGCACCCATCGGGCGCGCGGTCTCACAGATACGCAGTATTTT. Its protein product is CASTHRARGLTDTQYF.